These 22 T cell receptor beta chains share one sample of origin, sequenced in a study of regulatory T cells in long-lasting Graves disease. CDR3 regions were amplified by Arm-PCR using iRepertoire HTBI primers to build TCR beta libraries. MiXCR, applied by TCRdb to the multiplex PCR reads, yields one record per CDR3 protein. The sample has 300,000 to 450,000 distinct CDR3 sequences, 15% seen once; the top ten hold over 20%. Time point indicated: newly diagnosed GD, antithyroid drugs for less than 3 months. The TCR library was made from RNA that had been extracted from PBMCs in TRIzol. Sequences were derived from peripheral blood mononuclear cells (PBMCs), sampled at new diagnosis, from a patient treated with antithyroid drugs. The origin of the receptors is a female donor with Graves disease.

This clonotype appeared many times. The chain has TRBV7-2 and TRBJ1-2; no reliable D call. The CDR3 runs 16 residues. V was pared by 4 bases and J by 8 bases, with 23 bases between. Germline V gene sequence: CDR1 SGHTA, CDR2 FQGNSA. The DNA of the CDR3 is TGTGCCAGCAGCTCGAGAGCAGGATATTCGGTGATAGGCTACACCTTC. This encodes CASSSRAGYSVIGYTF.

This chain uses TRBV30 with TRBJ2-4, with D unresolved. The ends were cut back, 0 bases at V and 10 bases at J, with 7 bases in the middle. This CDR3 has 11 amino acids. Germline values: CDR1 GTSNPN, CDR2 SVGIG (reference sequence). The CDR3 sequence: CAWSVLGIQYF. CDR3 in DNA: TGTGCCTGGAGTGTTTTGGGGATTCAGTACTTC.

This clonotype was detected many times. The V gene is TRBV27, the J gene TRBJ2-7; 10 nucleotides agree with TRBD1. CDR1 is MNHEY, CDR2 SMNVEV, per germline (reference sequence). With V trimmed by 7 bases and J by 5 bases, 11 bases remained unmatched. CDR3 length equals 15 residues. CDR3 protein: CASTDRTGGWDEQYF. The CDR3 nucleotides are TGTGCCAGCACCGACCGGACAGGGGGTTGGGACGAGCAGTACTTC.

The table lists this clonotype with many counts. The chain recombines TRBV6-1 with TRBJ1-2; the D gene is possibly TRBD1 (6 bases). Germline CDR1 and CDR2: MNHNS and SASEGT. The CDR3 length is 12 residues. V gave up 8 bases and J gave up 5 bases, with 12 bases separating them. The CDR3 nucleotides are TGTGCCAGCTTGGACAGCCTATATGGCTACACCTTC. The encoded protein is CASLDSLYGYTF.

This clonotype was detected many times. This chain joins TRBV6-1 and TRBJ2-5, with 10 bases matching TRBD2. The CDR3 contains 15 residues. Looked up from germline, CDR1 is MNHNS and CDR2 is SASEGT. V shed 3 bases, J shed 2 bases, and the junction held 3 bases outside the gene matches. The CDR3: CASSEASGGQETQYF. The CDR3 region has the DNA TGTGCCAGCAGTGAGGCTAGCGGGGGACAAGAGACCCAGTACTTC.

This clonotype showed up many times. This chain connects TRBV7-2 to TRBJ2-3; unclear D gene. The ends were cut back, 6 bases at V and 3 bases at J, with 13 bases in the middle. This CDR3 has 14 residues. The germline CDR1 and CDR2 sequences are SGHTA and FQGNSA. CDR3 region: CASSGGYRTDTQYF. The CDR3 DNA reads TGTGCCAGCAGTGGTGGGTATAGGACAGATACGCAGTATTTT.

This clonotype was seen more than once but under ten times. V usage is TRBV7-9 and J usage is TRBJ1-6; D possibly corresponds to TRBD1 (6 bases). Looked up from germline, CDR1 is SEHNR and CDR2 is FQNEAQ (reference sequence). V dropped 3 bases and J dropped 6 bases, with 18 bases sitting between them. The CDR3 contains 17 residues. The CDR3 spells CASSLLPSGQFNSPLHF. DNA for the CDR3: TGTGCCAGCAGCTTGTTGCCTTCCGGACAGTTTAATTCACCCCTCCACTTT.

This clonotype was observed a handful of times. The rearrangement uses TRBV20-1 and TRBJ2-7; no reliable D call. The V gene lost 0 bases and the J gene lost 2 bases, with 14 bases spanning the gap. CDR1 DFQATT and CDR2 SNEGSKA come from the germline V gene (reference sequence). The CDR3 consists of 15 residues. The chain's CDR3 is CSARDETTRTYEQYF. In nucleotides, the CDR3 is TGCAGTGCTAGAGATGAGACGACTCGTACCTACGAGCAGTACTTC.

This clonotype was counted many times. V gene TRBV12-3 or TRBV12-4 combines with J gene TRBJ2-5; TRBD2 is a possible D gene (6 bases). The CDR3 sequence is 16 residues long. Trimming cost V 5 bases and J 5 bases, with 21 bases left between them. The CDR3 sequence: CASSPAPGTPQETQYF. The CDR3 nucleotides read TGTGCCAGCAGTCCCGCCCCCGGGACTCCCCAGGAGACCCAGTACTTC.

This chain uses TRBV19 with TRBJ2-1, with 8 bases matching TRBD1. CDR1 and CDR2 from the germline V gene are LNHDA and SQIVND (reference sequence). CDR3 length: 15 residues. V shed 5 bases and J 5 bases; nucleotides not matched to a gene: 8. The CDR3 DNA follows: TGTGCCAGTAGTCACGGACAGGGCCGGCACAATGAGCAGTTCTTC. Its translation: CASSHGQGRHNEQFF.

This clonotype was observed a handful of times. J is TRBJ2-2 and V is TRBV7-2, with TRBD2 as a possible D gene (6 bases). Germline V CDR1 and CDR2: SGHTA, FQGNSA. The CDR3 extends over 19 amino acids. Trimming left V 4 bases short and J 2 bases short, with 23 bases between. The CDR3 sequence is CASSSGPYGRGPNTGELFF. The CDR3 nucleotides read TGTGCCAGCAGCTCAGGGCCTTACGGGAGAGGCCCAAACACCGGGGAGCTGTTTTTT.

This clonotype was seen ten or more times. The rearrangement links TRBV12-3 or TRBV12-4 to TRBJ1-6; possible D gene TRBD1, 6 bases. V was trimmed by 5 bases and J by 9 bases, leaving 8 bases between them. The CDR3 totals 12 residues. CDR3: CASSARGSPLHF. The CDR3 region has the DNA TGTGCCAGCAGTGCCAGGGGTTCACCCCTCCACTTT.

Ten or more counts support this clonotype. J is TRBJ2-2 and V is TRBV7-9; D remains ambiguous. This CDR3 contains 14 residues. Germline V CDR1 and CDR2: SEHNR, FQNEAQ (reference sequence). V was shortened by 3 bases and J by 1 base, with 6 bases between the two germline ends. The CDR3 region has the DNA TGTGCCAGCAGCTTTCCAGGGAACACCGGGGAGCTGTTTTTT. Its translation: CASSFPGNTGELFF.

This clonotype was recorded many times. The chain links TRBV28 to TRBJ2-7; D perhaps matches TRBD2 (6 bases). This CDR3 has 15 amino acids. Germline loops: CDR1 MDHEN, CDR2 SYDVKM. V dropped 7 bases and J dropped 3 bases, with 19 bases sitting between them. The CDR3 bases are TGTGCCAGCATCCAGCCGCTGGGAGGTGTCTACGAGCAGTACTTC. It yields the protein CASIQPLGGVYEQYF.

This clonotype was recorded many times. V is TRBV20-1 and J is TRBJ1-5; 7 bases fit TRBD1. With 2 bases clipped from V and 1 base from J, the junction kept 5 bases outside the gene matches. The germline CDR1 and CDR2 sequences are DFQATT and SNEGSKA (reference sequence). CDR3 length equals 15 residues. The chain's CDR3 is CSARPAGQSNQPQHF. The CDR3 nucleotides are TGCAGTGCTAGACCCGCGGGACAGAGCAATCAGCCCCAGCATTTT.

This clonotype was found many times. The chain employs TRBV7-2 and TRBJ1-4, with TRBD1 identical over 8 bases. The length of the CDR3 is 16 residues. Unmatched junction bases numbered 8, after V lost 5 bases and J lost 3 bases. Germline lookup yields CDR1 SGHTA and CDR2 FQGNSA. The CDR3 region is CASSTARTGSNEKLFF. CDR3 sequence (DNA): TGTGCCAGCAGCACCGCCCGGACAGGGTCTAATGAAAAACTGTTTTTT.

This clonotype was seen ten or more times. This chain joins TRBV20-1 and TRBJ2-4, with 12 bases lining up with TRBD2. There are 16 residues in the CDR3. Germline CDR1 reads DFQATT; CDR2 reads SNEGSKA (reference sequence). This CDR3 reads CSRGGLGLAGGGIQYF. The CDR3 DNA follows: TGCAGCCGGGGAGGTTTAGGGCTAGCGGGAGGGGGCATTCAGTACTTC.

This clonotype has a count of ten or more. This chain uses TRBV13 with TRBJ2-1; TRBD1 agrees at 10 bases. CDR3 length: 16 amino acids. V lost 2 bases and J lost 5; bases outside the gene matches: 6. Germline CDR1 reads PRHDT; CDR2 reads FYEKMQ (reference sequence). The CDR3 coding sequence is TGTGCCAGCAGCTTAATCGGGACAGGGGCCAACAATGAGCAGTTCTTC. It yields the protein CASSLIGTGANNEQFF.

Many counts were recorded for this clonotype. The V and J genes are TRBV27 and TRBJ1-1; possibly TRBD1 for D (5 bases). The germline V gene has CDR1 MNHEY and CDR2 SMNVEV (reference sequence). Trimming cost V 3 bases and J 6 bases, with 11 bases left between them. CDR3 size: 13 residues. The CDR3 sequence is CASSFKGVAEAFF. The CDR3 DNA sequence: TGTGCCAGCAGTTTTAAAGGGGTGGCTGAAGCTTTCTTT.

In this sample, this clonotype turned up many times. The chain joins TRBV6-5 to TRBJ1-6; 10 nucleotides agree with TRBD1. V gave up 2 bases and J gave up 2 bases; unmatched junction bases: 3. The CDR3 is 17 amino acids. In germline, CDR1 is MNHEY, CDR2 SVGAGI. This CDR3 is CASSYGTGDTYNSPLHF. The CDR3, as DNA: TGTGCCAGCAGTTACGGGACAGGGGACACCTATAATTCACCCCTCCACTTT.

Only a few counts were recorded for this clonotype. CDR3 loop: CASSRGRDTQYF. As DNA, the CDR3 is TGTGCCAGCAGTAGGGGGCGAGATACGCAGTATTTT. V and J are TRBV6-4 and TRBJ2-3; 7 nucleotides align to TRBD1. The CDR3 consists of 12 residues. V lost 5 bases and J lost 5; bases outside the gene matches: 1. Germline V gene lookup returns CDR1 MRHNA and CDR2 SNTAGT.

This clonotype was detected many times. The chain links TRBV4-1 to TRBJ1-1; D might be TRBD1 (5 bases). Trimming took 2 bases from V and 5 from J, leaving 12 bases between them. The CDR3 consists of 14 residues. CDR1 and CDR2 from the germline V gene are MGHRA and YSYEKL. CDR3 nucleotides: TGCGCCAGCAGCCAACAGGGCGGGGAGACTGAAGCTTTCTTT. Translating it yields CASSQQGGETEAFF.